Listed below are T cell receptor beta chains from one sample, sequenced in a study of CD8 T cells in ankylosing spondylitis. Using its own MiXCR run on the 5' RACE reads, TCRdb lists one record per CDR3 protein. The sample holds roughly 450,000 distinct CDR3 sequences, roughly a quarter seen once. The sample was blood, either unsorted or a sorted T cell fraction (not recorded which). These TCRs come from a male donor with ankylosing spondylitis. CDR3s include the opening cysteine and the closing phenylalanine or tryptophan. D genes are given only for firm matches. Not every row has a clone size; where given, it reads once, few, many or a size class.

>NA|TRBV14|TRBJ2-3|TRBD2
CASSQVRTSGGTDTQYF
TGTGCCAGCAGCCAAGTCCGGACTAGCGGGGGCACAGATACGCAGTATTTT
>NA|TRBV20-1|TRBJ2-3|TRBD2
CSAYKSSGLGADTQYF
TGCAGTGCCTACAAGAGTAGCGGGCTCGGGGCAGATACGCAGTATTTT
>NA|TRBV11-1|TRBJ2-1|NA
CASSLRLAASSYNEQFF
TGTGCCAGCAGCTTACGTCTTGCGGCAAGCTCCTACAATGAGCAGTTCTTC
>few|TRBV24-1|TRBJ2-3|NA
CATSDFRESTDTQYF
TGTGCCACCAGTGATTTCCGCGAGAGCACAGATACGCAGTATTTT
>NA|TRBV14|TRBJ2-2|NA
CASSPRGSGELFF
TGTGCCAGCAGCCCTAGGGGATCCGGGGAGCTGTTTTTT
>NA|TRBV19|TRBJ1-4|NA
CAITCLDRLATNEKLFF
TGTGCCATCACCTGTCTTGACAGACTAGCAACTAATGAAAAACTGTTTTTT
>few|TRBV7-8|TRBJ2-1|TRBD1
CASSLAATGGHYNEQFF
TGTGCCAGCAGCTTAGCGGCTACAGGGGGCCATTACAATGAGCAGTTCTTC
>NA|TRBV5-1|TRBJ2-7|NA
CASSLFAGGVGEQYF
TGCGCCAGCAGCTTGTTTGCCGGGGGTGTCGGGGAGCAGTACTTC
>few|TRBV20-1|TRBJ1-5|NA
CSAVDRGNQPQHF
TGCAGTGCTGTTGACCGGGGCAATCAGCCCCAGCATTTT
>few|TRBV4-1|TRBJ2-1|TRBD2
CASSQVGLLAGGPVNEQFF
TGCGCCAGCAGCCAAGTTGGGTTGCTTGCGGGAGGGCCCGTCAATGAGCAGTTCTTC
>once|TRBV3-1|TRBJ1-5|NA
CASSIGRGAYSNQPQHF
TGTGCCAGCAGCATAGGACGTGGGGCTTATAGCAATCAGCCCCAGCATTTT
>NA|TRBV7-8|TRBJ1-5|NA
CASSLKQGNQPQHF
TGTGCCAGCAGCCTGAAACAGGGCAATCAGCCCCAGCATTTT
>NA|TRBV7-9|TRBJ1-1|TRBD1
CASSQGTGTGNTEAFF
TGTGCCAGCAGCCAGGGGACAGGGACAGGGAACACTGAAGCTTTCTTT
>few|TRBV20-1|TRBJ2-1|TRBD1
CSADGQGDSYNEQFF
TGCAGTGCTGACGGACAGGGCGACTCCTACAATGAGCAGTTCTTC
>NA|TRBV7-9|TRBJ1-2|NA
CASSSDQTNYGYTF
TGTGCCAGCAGCTCCGACCAGACTAACTATGGCTACACCTTC
>NA|TRBV20-1|TRBJ1-5|NA
CSARRSRNQPQHF
TGCAGTGCTAGGAGATCGAGGAATCAGCCCCAGCATTTT
>NA|TRBV12-3/TRBV12-4|TRBJ1-3|TRBD1
CASRQGLLNTIYF
TGTGCCAGCAGACAGGGGTTGTTGAACACCATATATTTT
>few|TRBV7-9|TRBJ1-6|NA
CASSQDVENSPLHF
TGTGCCAGCAGCCAGGACGTGGAAAATTCACCCCTCCACTTT
>few|TRBV11-2|TRBJ1-3|NA
CASSARRIGNTIYF
TGTGCCAGCAGCGCCCGGAGGATTGGAAACACCATATATTTT
>NA|TRBV7-2|TRBJ2-4|NA
CASSSTMQIGNIQYF
TGTGCCAGCAGCTCAACTATGCAGATCGGGAACATTCAGTACTTC
>NA|TRBV29-1|TRBJ2-1|TRBD2
CSVGDVGAGVSNEQFF
TGCAGCGTCGGTGACGTTGGAGCGGGAGTGTCTAATGAGCAGTTCTTC
>few|TRBV13|TRBJ2-3|NA
CASSPLSGSSDTQYF
TGTGCCAGCAGCCCACTCAGCGGGTCGAGTGATACGCAGTATTTT
>NA|TRBV5-1|TRBJ2-3|TRBD1
CASYRDSSTDTQYF
TGCGCCAGCTACCGGGACAGTAGCACAGATACGCAGTATTTT
>many|TRBV7-2|TRBJ2-1|NA
CASSPQATSIYEQFF
TGTGCCAGCAGCCCCCAGGCGACTAGTATATATGAGCAGTTCTTC